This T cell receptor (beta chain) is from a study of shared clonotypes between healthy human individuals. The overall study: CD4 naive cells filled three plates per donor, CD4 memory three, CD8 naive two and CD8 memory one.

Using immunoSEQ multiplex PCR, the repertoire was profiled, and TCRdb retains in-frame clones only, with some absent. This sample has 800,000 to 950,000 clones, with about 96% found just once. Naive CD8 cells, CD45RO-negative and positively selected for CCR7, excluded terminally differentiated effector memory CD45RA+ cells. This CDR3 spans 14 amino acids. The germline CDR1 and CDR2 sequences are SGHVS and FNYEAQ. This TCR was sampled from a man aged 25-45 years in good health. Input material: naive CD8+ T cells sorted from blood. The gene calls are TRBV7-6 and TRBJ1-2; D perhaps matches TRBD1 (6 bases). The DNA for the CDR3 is TGTGATCACCCACGGGGGCGCCCACTCTATGGCTACACCTTC. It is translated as CDHPRGRPLYGYTF.